These T cell receptor beta chains were read from a single sample in a study of beta chain features in type 1 diabetes. The table came from immunoSEQ multiplex PCR; TCRdb's copy has only in-frame clones and leaves some out. The sample lists around 200,000 clones; about 13% were seen once. Sequencing used central memory CD4+ T cells from blood. The receptors originated from a young woman in good health. The CDR3 runs from the conserved cysteine through the conserved F or W. Fields, in order: clone size, V gene, J gene, D gene, CDR3 protein, CDR3 DNA. A D gene is named only where the DNA matches it firmly. Some rows mark clone size as missing; the rest say once, few, many or name a class of expanded clone.

size: many; V: TRBV11-2; J: TRBJ2-7; D: .; CDR3: CASSSMGTSYEQYF; DNA: TGTGCCAGCAGCTCAATGGGCACCTCCTACGAGCAGTACTTC
size: .; V: TRBV9; J: TRBJ2-7; D: TRBD1; CDR3: CASSVAPTGGEQYF; DNA: TGTGCCAGCAGCGTAGCCCCGACAGGGGGCGAGCAGTACTTC
size: .; V: TRBV29-1; J: TRBJ2-3; D: TRBD1; CDR3: CSAGQDNTQYF; DNA: TGCAGCGCCGGACAGGATAATACGCAGTATTTT
size: .; V: TRBV6-1; J: TRBJ2-1; D: TRBD2; CDR3: CASSEEFRTRLYNEQFF; DNA: TGTGCCAGCAGTGAAGAGTTTCGGACTAGACTATACAATGAGCAGTTCTTC
size: few; V: TRBV27; J: TRBJ2-7; D: .; CDR3: CASKRAGSYEQYF; DNA: TGTGCCAGCAAACGGGCAGGGTCCTACGAGCAGTACTTC
size: .; V: TRBV27; J: TRBJ2-5; D: .; CDR3: CASSSNEGVETQYF; DNA: TGTGCCAGCAGTTCTAACGAGGGAGTTGAGACCCAGTACTTC
size: .; V: TRBV6-5; J: TRBJ2-5; D: TRBD2; CDR3: CATRRLAGSETQYF; DNA: TGTGCCACGCGGCGACTAGCGGGCTCTGAGACCCAGTACTTC
size: few; V: TRBV21-1; J: TRBJ2-5; D: .; CDR3: CASIHRQGRETQYF; DNA: TGTGCCAGCATACATAGGCAGGGGCGAGAGACCCAGTACTTC
size: few; V: TRBV7-9; J: TRBJ1-2; D: .; CDR3: CASSLESRVSFYGYTF; DNA: TGTGCCAGCAGCTTAGAGTCCAGGGTTTCCTTCTATGGCTACACCTTC
size: few; V: TRBV5-1; J: TRBJ2-2; D: TRBD2; CDR3: CASSLRGGANTGELFF; DNA: TGCGCCAGCAGCTTGCGCGGGGGGGCCAACACCGGGGAGCTGTTTTTT
size: .; V: TRBV19; J: TRBJ2-5; D: .; CDR3: CASSEGGTGETQYF; DNA: TGTGCCAGTAGCGAGGGAGGTACCGGTGAGACCCAGTACTTC
size: .; V: TRBV11-2; J: TRBJ1-4; D: .; CDR3: CASAELGRGNEKLFF; DNA: TGTGCCAGCGCTGAACTGGGCAGGGGTAATGAAAAACTGTTTTTT
size: few; V: TRBV29-1; J: TRBJ2-7; D: .; CDR3: CSVEEQGKEYEQYF; DNA: TGCAGCGTTGAAGAGCAGGGGAAGGAATACGAGCAGTACTTC
size: .; V: TRBV5-1; J: TRBJ1-2; D: .; CDR3: CASSSSQNGYTF; DNA: TGCGCCAGCAGCTCCTCTCAGAATGGCTACACCTTC
size: few; V: TRBV21-1; J: TRBJ2-7; D: .; CDR3: CASTQGLAGPSYEQYF; DNA: TGTGCCAGCACGCAGGGACTAGCGGGACCCTCCTACGAGCAGTACTTC
size: few; V: TRBV7-2; J: TRBJ2-3; D: TRBD2; CDR3: CASSTAGTRSTDTQYF; DNA: TGTGCCAGCAGCACAGCCGGGACTAGAAGCACAGATACGCAGTATTTT
size: .; V: TRBV7-2; J: TRBJ2-1; D: .; CDR3: CASSLAGGDRYEQFF; DNA: TGTGCCAGCAGCTTAGCGGGAGGAGATCGGTATGAGCAGTTCTTC
size: .; V: TRBV6-1; J: TRBJ1-1; D: TRBD1; CDR3: CASSTTGGRTEAFF; DNA: TGTGCCAGCAGTACCACAGGGGGGAGAACTGAAGCTTTCTTT
size: .; V: TRBV5-1; J: TRBJ2-7; D: .; CDR3: CASSNINSYEQYF; DNA: TGCGCCAGCAGCAACATAAATTCCTACGAGCAGTACTTC
size: few; V: TRBV28; J: TRBJ2-5; D: .; CDR3: CASSKGGGLFGTQYF; DNA: TGTGCCAGCAGCAAAGGGGGAGGGCTCTTCGGGACCCAGTACTTC
size: .; V: TRBV28; J: TRBJ2-4; D: .; CDR3: CASNPRTVLTNIQYF; DNA: TGTGCCAGCAACCCCAGGACAGTCCTTACAAACATTCAGTACTTC
size: .; V: TRBV6-6; J: TRBJ2-3; D: .; CDR3: CASSNRPSTDTQYF; DNA: TGTGCCAGCAGTAACAGGCCGAGCACAGATACGCAGTATTTT
size: few; V: TRBV11-1; J: TRBJ2-7; D: TRBD2; CDR3: CASSLDGLAGAEQYF; DNA: TGTGCCAGCAGCTTAGACGGTCTAGCGGGAGCCGAGCAGTACTTC
size: .; V: TRBV19; J: TRBJ1-1; D: .; CDR3: CASSIDGDFTEAFF; DNA: TGTGCCAGTAGTATAGATGGAGATTTCACTGAAGCTTTCTTT
size: .; V: TRBV7-2; J: TRBJ1-2; D: .; CDR3: CASSLSGDDGYTF; DNA: TGTGCCAGCAGCTTATCAGGGGACGATGGCTACACCTTC
size: .; V: TRBV29-1; J: TRBJ1-2; D: .; CDR3: CSVDREGGYTF; DNA: TGCAGCGTTGACAGGGAAGGTGGCTACACCTTC
size: .; V: TRBV4-2; J: TRBJ2-1; D: .; CDR3: CASSQDSRGVRNEQFF; DNA: TGTGCCAGCAGCCAAGATTCCAGGGGGGTGCGCAATGAGCAGTTCTTC
size: few; V: TRBV30; J: TRBJ2-1; D: TRBD2; CDR3: CAWTSGGLSSYNEQFF; DNA: TGTGCCTGGACTAGCGGGGGCTTAAGCTCCTACAATGAGCAGTTCTTC
size: few; V: TRBV5-1; J: TRBJ2-7; D: TRBD2; CDR3: CASSSSLAGGLYEQYF; DNA: TGCGCCAGCAGCTCTTCTCTAGCGGGAGGACTCTACGAGCAGTACTTC
size: many; V: TRBV2; J: TRBJ2-7; D: TRBD1; CDR3: CASTVGRDRQNF; DNA: TGTGCCAGCACTGTGGGACGGGACAGGCAAAACTTC
size: .; V: TRBV7-2; J: TRBJ2-6; D: TRBD2; CDR3: CASSLGLAGVPGANVLTF; DNA: TGTGCCAGCAGCCTCGGACTAGCGGGAGTCCCCGGGGCCAACGTCCTGACTTTC
size: few; V: TRBV7-9; J: TRBJ2-1; D: TRBD1; CDR3: CATTGQGYNEQFF; DNA: TGTGCCACCACCGGACAGGGCTACAATGAGCAGTTCTTC
size: many; V: TRBV29-1; J: TRBJ2-1; D: .; CDR3: CSVVQWRGGNEQFF; DNA: TGCAGCGTTGTTCAGTGGAGGGGGGGCAATGAGCAGTTCTTC
size: .; V: TRBV28; J: TRBJ2-7; D: .; CDR3: CASSLTGTLNYEQYF; DNA: TGTGCCAGCAGTTTAACAGGGACCCTAAACTACGAGCAGTACTTC
size: .; V: TRBV7-3; J: TRBJ2-2; D: .; CDR3: CASSWRNTGELFF; DNA: TGTGCCAGCAGCTGGAGGAACACCGGGGAGCTGTTTTTT
size: few; V: TRBV2; J: TRBJ2-7; D: .; CDR3: CASRRAMMDEQYF; DNA: TGTGCCAGCAGGCGGGCTATGATGGACGAGCAGTACTTC
size: few; V: TRBV28; J: TRBJ1-1; D: TRBD1; CDR3: CASTETGIPEAFF; DNA: TGTGCCAGCACCGAGACAGGGATCCCTGAAGCTTTCTTT
size: .; V: TRBV29-1; J: TRBJ2-1; D: .; CDR3: CSVEAQGDEQFF; DNA: TGCAGCGTTGAGGCACAGGGTGATGAGCAGTTCTTC
size: few; V: TRBV19; J: TRBJ1-2; D: .; CDR3: CASITQGKDYGYTF; DNA: TGTGCCAGTATCACTCAGGGGAAGGACTATGGCTACACCTTC
size: few; V: TRBV6-5; J: TRBJ2-3; D: .; CDR3: CASKYGGMGRDTQYF; DNA: TGTGCCAGCAAGTACGGAGGGATGGGAAGAGATACGCAGTATTTT
size: .; V: TRBV27; J: TRBJ2-7; D: TRBD1; CDR3: CASRRRRDRGDEQYF; DNA: TGTGCCAGCAGACGTCGCAGGGACAGGGGGGACGAGCAGTACTTC
size: .; V: TRBV7-6; J: TRBJ2-1; D: TRBD1; CDR3: CASSLVGDSKEQFF; DNA: TGTGCCAGCAGCTTAGTCGGGGACAGCAAGGAGCAGTTCTTC
size: few; V: TRBV5-1; J: TRBJ1-2; D: TRBD1; CDR3: CASTVDRDGGYTF; DNA: TGCGCCAGCACCGTTGACAGGGATGGTGGCTACACCTTC
size: .; V: TRBV7-2; J: TRBJ2-1; D: TRBD2; CDR3: CASSPRTSGSSGNEQFF; DNA: TGTGCCAGCAGCCCCCGGACTAGCGGGAGTTCTGGCAATGAGCAGTTCTTC
size: .; V: TRBV10-3; J: TRBJ1-1; D: TRBD1; CDR3: CAISEASGTGGTEAFF; DNA: TGTGCCATCAGTGAGGCCTCCGGGACAGGGGGCACTGAAGCTTTCTTT
size: few; V: TRBV4-1; J: TRBJ1-2; D: TRBD1; CDR3: CASTRTGGDYGYTF; DNA: TGCGCCAGCACCAGGACAGGGGGCGACTATGGCTACACCTTC
size: .; V: TRBV19; J: TRBJ2-1; D: .; CDR3: CASNKRVRYNEQFF; DNA: TGTGCCAGTAACAAACGGGTGAGGTACAATGAGCAGTTCTTC
size: .; V: TRBV10-3; J: TRBJ1-2; D: TRBD1; CDR3: CAILGTGGDGYTF; DNA: TGTGCCATCCTCGGGACAGGAGGAGATGGCTACACCTTC
size: .; V: TRBV7-3; J: TRBJ2-5; D: .; CDR3: CASSPRLEQETQYF; DNA: TGCGCCAGCAGCCCCCGACTCGAGCAAGAGACCCAGTACTTC
size: .; V: TRBV5-1; J: TRBJ1-5; D: TRBD1; CDR3: CASSPGQDNQPQHF; DNA: TGCGCCAGCAGCCCCGGACAGGACAATCAGCCCCAGCATTTT
size: .; V: TRBV9; J: TRBJ2-2; D: .; CDR3: CASAAGSGTGELFF; DNA: TGTGCCAGCGCCGCTGGGTCGGGAACCGGGGAGCTGTTTTTT
size: .; V: TRBV28; J: TRBJ1-2; D: TRBD1; CDR3: CASSLADRTYGYTF; DNA: TGTGCCAGCAGTTTAGCGGACAGGACGTATGGCTACACCTTC
size: few; V: TRBV28; J: TRBJ2-5; D: .; CDR3: CASSSGNSETQYF; DNA: TGTGCCAGCAGTTCGGGAAACTCAGAGACCCAGTACTTC
size: many; V: TRBV28; J: TRBJ1-2; D: TRBD1; CDR3: CASSQDRGPHGYTF; DNA: TGTGCCAGCAGCCAGGACAGGGGCCCGCATGGCTACACCTTC
size: .; V: TRBV28; J: TRBJ2-2; D: .; CDR3: CASRVQGPNTGELFF; DNA: TGTGCCAGCAGAGTACAGGGACCGAACACCGGGGAGCTGTTTTTT
size: .; V: TRBV28; J: TRBJ1-5; D: TRBD1; CDR3: CASSLRTGAINQPQHF; DNA: TGTGCCAGCAGCCTCCGGACAGGGGCCATCAATCAGCCCCAGCATTTT
size: .; V: TRBV2; J: TRBJ2-5; D: TRBD2; CDR3: CASSGQLGLARETQYF; DNA: TGTGCCAGCAGTGGACAGCTGGGACTAGCGAGGGAGACCCAGTACTTC
size: .; V: TRBV5-1; J: TRBJ1-1; D: .; CDR3: CASRFRVNTEAFF; DNA: TGCGCCAGCCGGTTCCGGGTGAACACTGAAGCTTTCTTT
size: .; V: TRBV6-6; J: TRBJ1-5; D: TRBD1; CDR3: CASSQGQRSNQPQHF; DNA: TGTGCCAGCAGTCAGGGACAGCGGAGCAATCAGCCCCAGCATTTT